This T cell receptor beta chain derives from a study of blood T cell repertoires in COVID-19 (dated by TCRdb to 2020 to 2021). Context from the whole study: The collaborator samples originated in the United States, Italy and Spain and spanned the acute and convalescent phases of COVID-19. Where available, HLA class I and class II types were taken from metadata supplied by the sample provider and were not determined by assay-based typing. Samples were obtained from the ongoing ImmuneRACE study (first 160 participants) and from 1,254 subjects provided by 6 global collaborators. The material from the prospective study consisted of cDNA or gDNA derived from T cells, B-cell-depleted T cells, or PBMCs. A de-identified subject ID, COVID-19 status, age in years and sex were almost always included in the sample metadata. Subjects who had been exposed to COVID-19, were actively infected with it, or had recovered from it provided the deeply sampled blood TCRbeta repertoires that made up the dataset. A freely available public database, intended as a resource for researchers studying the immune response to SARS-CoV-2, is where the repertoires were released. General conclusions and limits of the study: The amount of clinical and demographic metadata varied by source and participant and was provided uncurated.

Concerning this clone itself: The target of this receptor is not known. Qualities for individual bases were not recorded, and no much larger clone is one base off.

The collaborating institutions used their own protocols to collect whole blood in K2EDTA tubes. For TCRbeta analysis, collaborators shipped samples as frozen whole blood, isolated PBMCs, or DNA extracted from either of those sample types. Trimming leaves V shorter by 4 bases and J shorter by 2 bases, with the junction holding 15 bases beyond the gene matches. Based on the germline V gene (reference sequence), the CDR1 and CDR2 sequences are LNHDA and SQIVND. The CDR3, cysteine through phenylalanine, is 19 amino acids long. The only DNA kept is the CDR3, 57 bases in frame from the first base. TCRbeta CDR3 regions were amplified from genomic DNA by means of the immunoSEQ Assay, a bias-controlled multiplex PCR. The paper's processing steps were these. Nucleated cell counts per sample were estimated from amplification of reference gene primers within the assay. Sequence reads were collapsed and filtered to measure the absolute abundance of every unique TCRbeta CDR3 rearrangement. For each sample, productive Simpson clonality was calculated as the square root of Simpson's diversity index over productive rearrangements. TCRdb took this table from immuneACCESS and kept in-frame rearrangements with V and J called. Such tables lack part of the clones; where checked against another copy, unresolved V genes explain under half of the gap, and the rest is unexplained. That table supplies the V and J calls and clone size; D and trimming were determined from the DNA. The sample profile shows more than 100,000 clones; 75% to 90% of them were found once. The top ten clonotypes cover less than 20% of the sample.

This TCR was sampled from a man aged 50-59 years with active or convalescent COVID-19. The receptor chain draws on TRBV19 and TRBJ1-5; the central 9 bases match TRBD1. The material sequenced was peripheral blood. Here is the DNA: TGTGCCAGTAGTACAGCGGACAGGGGAGGAAATGTGGGCAATCAGCCCCAGCATTTT. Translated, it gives CASSTADRGGNVGNQPQHF.